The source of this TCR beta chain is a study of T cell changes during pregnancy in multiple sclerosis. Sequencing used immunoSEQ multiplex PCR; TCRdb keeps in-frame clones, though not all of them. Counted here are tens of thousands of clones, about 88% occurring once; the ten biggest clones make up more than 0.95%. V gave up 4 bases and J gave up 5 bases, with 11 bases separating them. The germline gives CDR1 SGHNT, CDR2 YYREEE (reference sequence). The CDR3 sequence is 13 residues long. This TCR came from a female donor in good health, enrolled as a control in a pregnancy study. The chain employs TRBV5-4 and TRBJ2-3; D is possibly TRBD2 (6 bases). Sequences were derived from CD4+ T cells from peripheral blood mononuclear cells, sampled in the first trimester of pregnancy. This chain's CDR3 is CASSPDYGDTQYF. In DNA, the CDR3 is TGTGCCAGCAGCCCGGACTACGGAGATACGCAGTATTTT.